These 30 T cell receptor beta chains were sequenced from one sample in a study of shared clonotypes between healthy human individuals (dated by TCRdb to 2020 to 2021). The method was the immunoSEQ multiplex PCR assay. The table was pulled from immuneACCESS by TCRdb, which kept in-frame rearrangements only. Such tables lose some clones; where checked, under half of the loss comes from unresolved V genes, and the rest has no known cause. This sample holds hundreds of thousands of clones; about 95% were observed only once. The biggest ten clones account for approximately 0.12% of the sample. CD8 naive samples were CD45RO-negative cells positively selected for CCR7, giving a CD45RA+CCR7+ population that excluded TemRA cells. The sequenced material came from naive CD8+ T cells sorted from blood. Reading the label with the study, this specimen's cell subset or site is: CD45RA+CCR7+. These receptors were obtained from a woman in her twenties or thirties in good health.

This sequence joins TRBV4-1 and TRBJ1-2; D unclear. Germline CDR1 and CDR2: MGHRA and YSYEKL. V lost 4 bases and J 3 bases, leaving 21 bases between the germline ends. This CDR3 has 17 amino acids. Here the CDR3 reads CASSPNKGSSSDYGYTF. The CDR3 bases are TGCGCCAGCAGCCCAAACAAGGGATCCTCGAGCGACTATGGCTACACCTTC.

The chain recombines TRBV5-1 with TRBJ2-2; either TRBD1 or TRBD2 may supply D (5 bases each). The CDR3 consists of 16 residues. The V end was cut by 4 bases, the J end by 4 bases, with 17 bases between. CDR1 SGHRS and CDR2 YFSETQ come from the germline V gene. CDR3 amino acids: CASSPMRTRGTGELFF. The DNA of the CDR3 is TGCGCCAGCAGCCCCATGAGGACACGGGGCACCGGGGAGCTGTTTTTT.

The chain has TRBV28 and TRBJ1-4; D ambiguous. Germline CDR1 MDHEN, CDR2 SYDVKM. With 3 bases removed from V and 6 bases from J, the gap between germline ends came to 14 bases. The CDR3 extends over 15 amino acids. The CDR3 DNA reads TGTGCCAGCAGTTTTTTGGGGAGAAGGGATGAAAAACTGTTTTTT. This codes for CASSFLGRRDEKLFF.

This clone was seen a single time. The chain links TRBV6-5 to TRBJ2-5, with TRBD1 matching 9 bases. Trimming took 6 bases from V and 5 from J; bases not matched to a gene: 10. The CDR3 totals 15 residues. Germline V gene lookup returns CDR1 MNHEY and CDR2 SVGAGI. In DNA, the CDR3 is TGTGCCAGCAGCTCTACGGGACAGGGAGGGGAGACCCAGTACTTC. Translation gives CASSSTGQGGETQYF.

DNA for the CDR3: TGCGCCAGCAGCTTCCTGGGTGCGGGCACCGAGCAGTACTTC. Translated, it gives CASSFLGAGTEQYF. V is TRBV5-1 and J is TRBJ2-7; D perhaps matches TRBD2 (5 bases). This CDR3 region has 14 residues. Germline V CDR1 and CDR2: SGHRS, YFSETQ. Trimming took 2 bases from V and 6 from J, leaving 15 bases between them.

J is TRBJ2-3 and V is TRBV27, with a possible D match to TRBD1 (5 bases). The CDR3 sequence is 15 residues long. Germline assignment: CDR1 MNHEY and CDR2 SMNVEV (reference sequence). The V end lost 3 bases, the J end lost 2 bases, and 12 bases lay between the germline ends. The CDR3 region has the DNA TGTGCCAGCAGTTTGTTACAGGAGCACACAGATACGCAGTATTTT. It yields the protein CASSLLQEHTDTQYF.

V and J are TRBV2 and TRBJ1-1; D call uncertain. V lost 6 bases and J lost 0, with 5 bases in between. CDR3 length equals 12 residues. Per germline, CDR1 SNHLY and CDR2 FYNNEI. The CDR3: CASRLMNTEAFF. The CDR3 DNA follows: TGTGCCAGCAGACTAATGAACACTGAAGCTTTCTTT.

The genes are TRBV7-8 and TRBJ2-5, with 12 bases lining up with TRBD2. Judging by the DNA end, TRBJ2-7 fits better; the J call may be wrong. Germline CDR1 and CDR2: SGHVS and FQNEAQ. There are 17 residues in the CDR3. In DNA form, the CDR3 reads TGTGCCAGCACCCAGGGGCTAGCGGGAGGGCCTTCCCACGAGCAGTACTTC. Its translation is CASTQGLAGGPSHEQYF.

The CDR3 bases are TGTGCCAGCAGTTTCCTCTCTGGAAACACCATATATTTT. It yields the protein CASSFLSGNTIYF. The J gene is TRBJ1-3, the V gene TRBV27; D ambiguous. Trimming pared 3 bases from V and 0 bases from J, leaving 3 bases between. The CDR3 length is 13 residues. CDR1 is MNHEY, CDR2 SMNVEV, per germline (reference sequence).

The chain links TRBV28 to TRBJ2-6; 8 nucleotides align to TRBD1. The length of the CDR3 is 15 residues. Germline V CDR1 and CDR2: MDHEN, SYDVKM. The junction had 6 bases not matched to a gene; V was cut back by 7 bases and J by 4 bases. The CDR3 bases are TGTGCCAGCATCCCCCAGGGGGCCGGGGCCAACGTCCTGACTTTC. Its translation is CASIPQGAGANVLTF.

This chain joins TRBV13 and TRBJ2-2; maybe TRBD1 (6 bases). Germline CDR1 and CDR2: PRHDT and FYEKMQ (reference sequence). CDR3 length: 12 amino acids. V shed 6 bases and J shed 4 bases, with 6 bases lying between them. Here the CDR3 reads CASRGGTGELFF. In nucleotides, the CDR3 is TGTGCCAGCAGAGGGGGCACCGGGGAGCTGTTTTTT.

The J gene is TRBJ1-3, the V gene TRBV7-2; 7 nucleotides agree with TRBD1. Germline loops: CDR1 SGHTA, CDR2 FQGNSA. Germline trimming cut 3 bases from V and 6 bases from J; bases unmatched to any gene: 5. The CDR3 sequence is 14 residues long. The CDR3 here is CASSLRGRVNTIYF. DNA of the CDR3: TGTGCCAGCAGCTTGAGGGGGCGGGTAAACACCATATATTTT. Looking up the rest from reference TRBV7-2 and TRBJ1-3 gives the full variable domain: GAGVSQSPSNKVTEKGKDVELRCDPISGHTALYWYRQSLGQGLEFLIYFQGNSAPDKSGLPSDRFSAERTGGSVSTLTIQRTQQEDSAVYLCASSLRGRVNTIYFGEGSWLTVV.

A note on this clone: The identical CDR3 is also encoded by other nucleotide sequences in the sample. The rearrangement links TRBV6-5 to TRBJ1-3; no definite D call. The CDR3 contains 11 residues. The germline CDR1 and CDR2 sequences are MNHEY and SVGAGI. The ends were cut back, 2 bases at V and 4 bases at J, with 0 bases in the middle. The CDR3 loop is CASSYGNTIYF. CDR3 coding DNA: TGTGCCAGCAGTTACGGAAACACCATATATTTT.

V is TRBV18 and J is TRBJ2-7, with a possible D match to TRBD2 (5 bases). V was cut by 2 bases and J by 2 bases, with 10 bases left in between. CDR1 and CDR2 (germline): KGHSH, LQKENI. The CDR3 totals 14 residues. CDR3: CASSPETGTYEQYF. The CDR3 DNA reads TGTGCCAGCTCACCAGAGACGGGGACCTACGAGCAGTACTTC. The whole variable domain, remainder taken from reference TRBV18 and TRBJ2-7, is NAGVMQNPRHLVRRRGQEARLRCSPMKGHSHVYWYRQLPEEGLKFMVYLQKENIIDESGMPKERFSAEFPKEGPSILRIQQVVRGDSAAYFCASSPETGTYEQYFGPGTRLTVT.

The chain carries TRBV28 and TRBJ2-2, with a weak D call TRBD2 (5 bases). V dropped 5 bases and J dropped 5 bases, with 21 bases sitting between them. This CDR3 has 17 amino acids. Germline assignment: CDR1 MDHEN and CDR2 SYDVKM. The CDR3 loop reads CASSPPLERHLTGELFF. The CDR3 DNA follows: TGTGCCAGCAGTCCACCTCTTGAGCGGCACCTGACCGGGGAGCTGTTTTTT. Looking up the rest from reference TRBV28 and TRBJ2-2 gives the full variable domain: DVKVTQSSRYLVKRTGEKVFLECVQDMDHENMFWYRQDPGLGLRLIYFSYDVKMKEKGDIPEGYSVSREKKERFSLILESASTNQTSMYLCASSPPLERHLTGELFFGEGSRLTVL.

The rearrangement links TRBV28 to TRBJ1-4; D may be TRBD1 (5 bases). The germline CDR1 and CDR2 sequences are MDHEN and SYDVKM. Deletions cut 3 bases from V and 8 bases from J, with 13 bases between. CDR3 size: 14 residues. The CDR3 sequence is CASSFIGESEKLFF. CDR3 coding DNA: TGTGCCAGCAGTTTTATAGGGGAATCGGAAAAACTGTTTTTT. The complete variable domain, with remaining parts taken from reference TRBV28 and TRBJ1-4, reads DVKVTQSSRYLVKRTGEKVFLECVQDMDHENMFWYRQDPGLGLRLIYFSYDVKMKEKGDIPEGYSVSREKKERFSLILESASTNQTSMYLCASSFIGESEKLFFGSGTQLSVL.

The rearrangement links TRBV15 to TRBJ2-7; 8 nucleotides align to TRBD1. CDR3 length equals 12 residues. Germline loops: CDR1 LNHNV, CDR2 YYDKDF (reference sequence). V shed 10 bases and J 3 bases; nucleotides not matched to a gene: 5. The CDR3 region has the DNA TGTGCCATAAGCGACAGGGGCTACGAGCAGTACTTC. It yields the protein CAISDRGYEQYF.

With regard to this clone: Other DNA sequences within the sample encode an identical CDR3. The chain recombines TRBV6-6 with TRBJ2-7; no clear D gene. Germline assignment: CDR1 MNHNY and CDR2 SVGAGI (reference sequence). With 0 bases removed from V and 0 bases from J, the gap between germline ends came to 3 bases. The CDR3 sequence is 13 residues long. CDR3 bases: TGTGCCAGCAGTTACTCGAACTCCTACGAGCAGTACTTC. This codes for CASSYSNSYEQYF.

V usage is TRBV10-1 and J usage is TRBJ2-2, with no clear D. Germline V CDR1 and CDR2: WNHNN, SYGVQD (reference sequence). The CDR3 sequence is 13 residues long. V dropped 3 bases and J dropped 3 bases, with 5 bases sitting between them. The CDR3 DNA reads as TGCGCCAGCAGTGAAGCCTACACCGGGGAGCTGTTTTTT. Residues: CASSEAYTGELFF.

This chain joins TRBV30 and TRBJ2-5, with 9 bases aligning to TRBD2. The germline V gene has CDR1 GTSNPN and CDR2 SVGIG (reference sequence). Trimming took 2 bases from V and 9 from J; bases not matched to a gene: 7. The CDR3 loop spans 13 amino acids. The CDR3 region has the DNA TGTGCCTGGAGTATAGCGGGGGTCTCGGCCCAGTACTTC. It codes for CAWSIAGVSAQYF.

This chain links TRBV13 with TRBJ2-7; the D gene could be TRBD1 or TRBD2 (5 bases each). Germline values: CDR1 PRHDT, CDR2 FYEKMQ (reference sequence). V was shortened by 5 bases and J by 7 bases, with 15 bases between the two germline ends. The CDR3 is 13 residues long. This CDR3 reads CASSPPGTREQYF. The CDR3 bases are TGTGCCAGCAGCCCGCCGGGGACGAGAGAGCAGTACTTC.

J is TRBJ2-5 and V is TRBV9; perhaps TRBD2 as D (6 bases). Germline-derived CDR1 and CDR2 are SGDLS and YYNGEE. Trimming removed 4 bases at V and 4 bases at J, with 17 bases between. This CDR3 is built from 15 residues. The CDR3 loop reads CASSLSWRAGETQYF. The CDR3 DNA follows: TGTGCCAGCAGCCTAAGTTGGAGGGCCGGAGAGACCCAGTACTTC.

The CDR3 loop reads CASSQATSTYEQYF. The CDR3 DNA follows: TGCGCCAGCAGCCAAGCCACAAGTACCTACGAGCAGTACTTC. The chain combines TRBV4-1 with TRBJ2-7; D is ambiguous. The CDR3 covers 14 residues. Germline CDR1 and CDR2: MGHRA and YSYEKL. The V end lost 1 base, the J end lost 2 bases, and 9 bases lay between the germline ends.

The chain employs TRBV27 and TRBJ1-2; D possibly corresponds to TRBD1 (5 bases). The length of the CDR3 is 15 residues. The germline CDR1 and CDR2 sequences are MNHEY and SMNVEV (reference sequence). With 0 bases removed from V and 5 bases from J, the gap between germline ends came to 13 bases. CDR3 nucleotides: TGTGCCAGCAGTTTATCGAGACCCTCAGGGTATGGCTACACCTTC. This translates into CASSLSRPSGYGYTF.

The chain is built from TRBV7-7 and TRBJ2-7, with a tentative D call TRBD2 (5 bases). The length of the CDR3 is 13 residues. Germline CDR1 and CDR2: SSHAT and FNYEAQ (reference sequence). V was cut by 5 bases and J by 3 bases, with 11 bases left in between. CDR3 DNA sequence: TGTGCCAGCAGCCCGGGGATCGACTACGAGCAGTACTTC. This gives the protein CASSPGIDYEQYF.

The rearrangement joins TRBV28 to TRBJ2-7, with a possible D match to TRBD2 (6 bases). The CDR3 extends over 15 amino acids. CDR1 MDHEN and CDR2 SYDVKM come from the germline V gene. V lost 5 bases and J lost 2, with 16 bases in between. The CDR3 spells CASSPKLARTYEQYF. The CDR3 DNA sequence: TGTGCCAGCAGTCCCAAGCTAGCGCGTACCTACGAGCAGTACTTC. The variable domain in full, completed from reference TRBV28 and TRBJ2-7, reads DVKVTQSSRYLVKRTGEKVFLECVQDMDHENMFWYRQDPGLGLRLIYFSYDVKMKEKGDIPEGYSVSREKKERFSLILESASTNQTSMYLCASSPKLARTYEQYFGPGTRLTVT.

This chain links TRBV21-1 with TRBJ1-5. TRBV21-1 is annotated as a pseudogene. The CDR3 sequence is 15 residues long. The CDR3 spells CASRGEAQDNQPQHF. The CDR3 DNA reads TGTGCCAGCAGAGGAGAGGCGCAGGATAATCAGCCCCAGCATTTT.

V and J are TRBV4-1 and TRBJ1-5, with no clear D. Germline loops: CDR1 MGHRA, CDR2 YSYEKL. V shed 1 base and J shed 0 bases, with 10 bases lying between them. CDR3 length equals 16 residues. CDR3 in DNA: TGCGCCAGCAGCCAAGGAGGGCAGTATAGCAATCAGCCCCAGCATTTT. Its translation: CASSQGGQYSNQPQHF.

DNA of the CDR3: TGTGCCAGCAGCGTAGTAGGGACGGTGGCCGATACGCAGTATTTT. This codes for CASSVVGTVADTQYF. This chain links TRBV9 with TRBJ2-3; D may be TRBD1 or TRBD2 (5 bases each). Trimming stripped 0 bases from V and 6 bases from J, with 14 bases between. Germline-derived CDR1 and CDR2 are SGDLS and YYNGEE. CDR3 length: 15 residues. Using reference TRBV9 and TRBJ2-3 for the parts outside the CDR3, the full variable domain is DSGVTQTPKHLITATGQRVTLRCSPRSGDLSVYWYQQSLDQGLQFLIQYYNGEERAKGNILERFSAQQFPDLHSELNLSSLELGDSALYFCASSVVGTVADTQYFGPGTRLTVL.

The chain recombines TRBV27 with TRBJ1-1, with unresolved D. Germline V gene data show CDR1 as MNHEY and CDR2 as SMNVEV (reference sequence). The CDR3 extends over 13 amino acids. Between the trimmed V and J ends, which lost 3 bases and 1 base, there was a span of 6 bases. Here the CDR3 reads CASSFYRNTEAFF. CDR3 DNA: TGTGCCAGCAGTTTTTACAGGAACACTGAAGCTTTCTTT.